The 24 T cell receptor beta chains below were found in one sample sequenced in a study of blood T cell repertoires in COVID-19. Assay used: immunoSEQ multiplex PCR; TCRdb lists only in-frame clones, some missing. The profile shows about 370,000 clones, roughly nine tenths of them singletons. Source material: PBMCs or T cells enriched from blood (not recorded which). Every receptor here comes from a middle-aged woman who had been exposed to COVID-19.

The rearrangement links TRBV11-2 to TRBJ1-1; D unclear. This CDR3 contains 14 residues. Looked up from germline, CDR1 is SGHAT and CDR2 is FQNNGV. V lost 1 base, J lost 2 bases, and 8 bases lay in between. The CDR3 DNA reads as TGTGCCAGCAGCTTAGGCACACCAAACACTGAAGCTTTCTTT. Translation: CASSLGTPNTEAFF.

The V gene is TRBV2, the J gene TRBJ1-4; D is uncertain. The CDR3 is 14 amino acids. Germline V CDR1 and CDR2: SNHLY, FYNNEI. V lost 6 bases to trimming and J lost 0 bases, with 8 bases between them. The CDR3 nucleotides read TGTGCCAGCAGCTCCGTATCAACTAATGAAAAACTGTTTTTT. It codes for CASSSVSTNEKLFF.

A single count supports this clone. V usage is TRBV2 and J usage is TRBJ2-1; no definite D call. CDR1 SNHLY and CDR2 FYNNEI come from the germline V gene. This CDR3 spans 14 amino acids. V lost 4 bases to trimming and J lost 7 bases, with 14 bases between them. The CDR3 spells CASSATFKSNEQFF. In nucleotides, the CDR3 is TGTGCCAGCAGTGCCACCTTCAAGAGTAATGAGCAGTTCTTC.

The chain combines TRBV5-1 with TRBJ1-6; D is uncertain. CDR3 length: 12 residues. The V and J ends lost 4 bases and 7 bases respectively, with 6 bases between them. Germline V gene data show CDR1 as SGHRS and CDR2 as YFSETQ. DNA of the CDR3: TGCGCCAGCAGCACAACCAATTCACCCCTCCACTTT. Encoded protein: CASSTTNSPLHF.

The V call is TRBV19, the J call TRBJ1-2, with 7 bases matching TRBD1. The junction had 5 bases not matched to a gene; V was cut back by 2 bases and J by 2 bases. CDR1 is LNHDA, CDR2 SQIVND, per germline (reference sequence). The CDR3 extends over 15 amino acids. Here the CDR3 reads CASSILRQGNYGYTF. The CDR3 DNA is TGTGCCAGTAGTATACTCCGACAGGGAAACTATGGCTACACCTTC. Looking up the rest from reference TRBV19 and TRBJ1-2 gives the full variable domain: DGGITQSPKYLFRKEGQNVTLSCEQNLNHDAMYWYRQDPGQGLRLIYYSQIVNDFQKGDIAEGYSVSREKKESFPLTVTSAQKNPTAFYLCASSILRQGNYGYTFGSGTRLTVV.

The chain joins TRBV2 to TRBJ1-2; D might be TRBD1 (6 bases). Germline V lookup: CDR1 SNHLY, CDR2 FYNNEI. The CDR3 contains 12 residues. The V gene lost 7 bases and the J gene lost 4 bases, with 10 bases spanning the gap. This CDR3 reads CASTMDSYGYTF. CDR3 in DNA: TGTGCCAGCACTATGGACAGCTATGGCTACACCTTC.

The chain uses TRBV24-1 and TRBJ2-5; 10 bases line up with TRBD2. J lost 4 bases, V lost 3 bases, and 7 bases had no gene match. The germline CDR1 and CDR2 sequences are KGHDR and SFDVKD. The CDR3 loop spans 16 amino acids. The CDR3 loop reads CATSDTPGTSVETQYF. CDR3 coding DNA: TGTGCCACCAGTGATACACCTGGGACTAGCGTAGAGACCCAGTACTTC.

V is TRBV15 and J is TRBJ1-6, with 9 bases identical to TRBD1. CDR1 is LNHNV and CDR2 is YYDKDF in the germline V gene (reference sequence). The V and J ends lost 2 bases and 9 bases, in that order; junction bases with no gene match: 8. The CDR3 consists of 16 residues. CDR3 protein: CATSRSSGQGSSPLHF. The CDR3 nucleotides are TGTGCCACCAGCAGATCCTCGGGACAGGGAAGTTCACCCCTCCACTTT.

The gene calls are TRBV6-5 and TRBJ2-5, with TRBD2 matching over 8 bases. After removal of 5 bases from V and 4 bases from J, the junction contained 9 bases not matched to a gene. Germline-derived CDR1 and CDR2 are MNHEY and SVGAGI. This CDR3 has 15 residues. The CDR3 protein is CASSPEIAGRETQYF. CDR3 DNA sequence: TGTGCCAGCAGTCCCGAAATAGCGGGAAGAGAGACCCAGTACTTC.

The chain carries TRBV3-1 (or the pseudogene TRBV3-2) and TRBJ2-2, with 7 bases identical to TRBD1. The CDR3 is made up of 16 amino acids. Trimming at V came to 4 bases and at J to 2 bases, leaving 7 bases not matched to a gene. Looked up from germline, CDR1 is LGHDT and CDR2 is YNNKEL (reference sequence). CDR3: CASSLGQAINTGELFF. For the CDR3, the DNA is TGTGCCAGCAGCCTTGGACAGGCTATTAACACCGGGGAGCTGTTTTTT.

The genes are TRBV27 and TRBJ2-7, with D maybe TRBD2 (5 bases). Germline lookup yields CDR1 MNHEY and CDR2 SMNVEV (reference sequence). V was shortened by 6 bases and J by 4 bases, with 7 bases between the two germline ends. The CDR3 contains 11 residues. This chain's CDR3 is CASSEGYEQYF. CDR3 sequence (DNA): TGTGCCAGCAGCGAGGGTTACGAGCAGTACTTC.

The rearrangement joins TRBV6-1 to TRBJ2-7, with 9 positions matching TRBD1. Germline loops: CDR1 MNHNS, CDR2 SASEGT. This CDR3 spans 14 amino acids. Trimming cost V 2 bases and J 2 bases; bases outside gene matches: 1. CDR3 DNA sequence: TGTGCCAGCAGTGAAAGGACAGGGGCCTACGAGCAGTACTTC. This codes for CASSERTGAYEQYF.

The chain couples TRBV12-5 to TRBJ1-5, with D possibly matching TRBD1 (6 bases). The V gene lost 6 bases and the J gene lost 7 bases, with 19 bases spanning the gap. CDR1 LGHNT and CDR2 FRNRAP come from the germline V gene. The CDR3 extends over 15 amino acids. CDR3 bases: TGTGCTAGTGGGCCCGGACAGATCGAACGCCAGCCCCAGCATTTT. This codes for CASGPGQIERQPQHF.

The chain employs TRBV4-1 and TRBJ1-5; no firm D call. Germline assignment: CDR1 MGHRA and CDR2 YSYEKL. The CDR3 covers 14 residues. The ends were cut back, 2 bases at V and 5 bases at J, with 10 bases in the middle. This chain's CDR3 is CASSQTLGYQPQHF. The CDR3 coding sequence is TGCGCCAGCAGCCAAACACTCGGGTATCAGCCCCAGCATTTT.

This chain connects TRBV5-8 to TRBJ1-5; D call uncertain. The CDR3 spans 15 residues. Germline CDR1 is SGHTS and CDR2 is YDEGEE. Trimming took 6 bases from V and 5 from J, leaving 18 bases between them. The CDR3: CASTNSGGWDQPQHF. CDR3 sequence (DNA): TGTGCCAGCACCAATTCAGGAGGGTGGGATCAGCCCCAGCATTTT.

This rearrangement joins TRBV19 to TRBJ1-1; D is perhaps TRBD1 (6 bases). Germline loops: CDR1 LNHDA, CDR2 SQIVND (reference sequence). V was trimmed by 6 bases and J by 5 bases, leaving 19 bases between them. This CDR3 is built from 15 residues. This CDR3 is CASSRVLSRGTEAFF. For the CDR3, the DNA is TGTGCCAGTAGCCGAGTATTGAGTAGGGGGACTGAAGCTTTCTTT.

V and J are TRBV5-1 and TRBJ2-1, with D unresolved. CDR1 SGHRS and CDR2 YFSETQ come from the germline V gene. Trimming took 0 bases from V and 0 from J, leaving 10 bases between them. The CDR3 totals 16 residues. In nucleotides, the CDR3 is TGCGCCAGCAGCTTGGTCCCGGAGTACTCCTACAATGAGCAGTTCTTC. Its protein is CASSLVPEYSYNEQFF. The entire variable domain, with the rest obtained from reference TRBV5-1 and TRBJ2-1, is as follows: KAGVTQTPRYLIKTRGQQVTLSCSPISGHRSVSWYQQTPGQGLQFLFEYFSETQRNKGNFPGRFSGRQFSNSRSEMNVSTLELGDSALYLCASSLVPEYSYNEQFFGPGTRLTVL.

The chain links TRBV7-9 to TRBJ1-2; TRBD1 might be the D (5 bases). V lost 1 base and J 7 bases, leaving 13 bases between the germline ends. Germline V gene data show CDR1 as SEHNR and CDR2 as FQNEAQ (reference sequence). The CDR3 length is 14 residues. The chain's CDR3 is CASSLDPGMGGYTF. The DNA for the CDR3 is TGTGCCAGCAGCTTAGATCCAGGGATGGGTGGCTACACCTTC.

The chain combines TRBV7-2 with TRBJ1-4, with D possibly TRBD1 on 5 matching bases. V was cut by 0 bases and J by 1 base, with 9 bases left in between. This CDR3 has 16 amino acids. Germline-derived CDR1 and CDR2 are SGHTA and FQGNSA. CDR3 nucleotide sequence: TGTGCCAGCAGCTTAGCAGGGGTGTTAACTAATGAAAAACTGTTTTTT. Protein sequence: CASSLAGVLTNEKLFF.

This clone has only one observation. This chain links TRBV11-3 with TRBJ2-1; 14 bases align to TRBD2. The CDR3 spans 19 residues. V lost 1 base to trimming and J lost 4 bases; unmatched junction nucleotides: 9. Per germline, CDR1 SGHNT and CDR2 YENEEA. Here the CDR3 DNA reads TGTGCCAGCAGCTTAGTTCAGGGACTAGCGGGAGCTAAGTACAATGAGCAGTTCTTC. The encoded protein is CASSLVQGLAGAKYNEQFF.

The chain uses TRBV13 and TRBJ2-1; 10 bases are a match to TRBD2. Trimming cost V 1 base and J 8 bases; bases outside gene matches: 11. Germline lookup yields CDR1 PRHDT and CDR2 FYEKMQ (reference sequence). The CDR3 runs to 17 residues. This CDR3 reads CASSLDHGTSDGDEQFF. The DNA of the CDR3 is TGTGCCAGCAGCTTAGACCACGGGACTAGCGACGGGGATGAGCAGTTCTTC.

The chain employs TRBV10-3 and TRBJ2-7; 12 positions agree with TRBD2. The CDR3 contains 15 residues. Germline V CDR1 and CDR2: ENHRY, SYGVKD. Trimming cost V 6 bases and J 7 bases; bases outside gene matches: 10. The CDR3 DNA follows: TGTGCCATCAGCTCGCCCCTAGCGGGAGGGCGGGAGCAGTACTTC. Amino acid sequence: CAISSPLAGGREQYF.

There are a few counts of this clone. CDR3 residues: CASSLDGGSSYEQYF. The CDR3 coding sequence is TGCGCCAGCAGCTTGGACGGGGGGTCCTCCTACGAGCAGTACTTC. The chain links TRBV5-1 to TRBJ2-7; TRBD2 aligns across 7 bases. V was clipped by 0 bases and J by 0 bases; unmatched bases: 3. The CDR3 spans 15 residues. Germline V lookup: CDR1 SGHRS, CDR2 YFSETQ.

V usage is TRBV5-5 and J usage is TRBJ2-7; weak D call: TRBD2 (5 bases). CDR3 size: 14 residues. Germline-derived CDR1 and CDR2 are SGHKS and YYEKEE (reference sequence). Trimming cost V 3 bases and J 3 bases, with 13 bases left between them. CDR3 loop: CASSSPVGDYEQYF. CDR3 nucleotides: TGTGCCAGCAGCTCTCCCGTCGGGGACTACGAGCAGTACTTC.